Reported below is one TCR beta chain. V dropped 3 bases and J dropped 4 bases, with 15 bases sitting between them. In germline, CDR1 is DFQATT, CDR2 SNEGSKA (reference sequence). The CDR3 consists of 14 residues. This record belongs to a study of response to subunit inactivated influenza vaccine. MiXCR was run by TCRdb on the RT-PCR reads, yielding one entry per CDR3 protein. The top ten clones hold 2.5% to 3.5% of a sample with approximately 520,000 distinct CDR3 sequences, 15% to 20% of them seen once. This TCR was recovered from a man aged 45 to 75 who received an inactivated influenza vaccine. The rearrangement links TRBV20-1 to TRBJ1-1, with a weak D call TRBD1 (5 bases). Sample: CD4+ T cells sorted from PBMCs, taken around 2 years after vaccination. The CDR3 is CSASSGVIGTEAFF. As DNA, the CDR3 is TGCAGTGCTAGTTCGGGGGTTATAGGCACTGAAGCTTTCTTT.